This TCR beta chain was documented in a study of cytomegalovirus exposure and HLA in healthy donors. CDR1 and CDR2 (germline): SEHNR, FQNEAQ (reference sequence). CDR3 length: 12 residues. The ends were cut back, 5 bases at V and 6 bases at J, with 11 bases in the middle. The PCR contained 60 Vbeta and 13 Jbeta primers. The table came from immunoSEQ multiplex PCR; TCRdb's copy has only in-frame clones and leaves some out. The data show around 130,000 clones, with 77% seen just once and less than 6% held by the top ten. The material sequenced was PBMCs. This chain joins TRBV7-9 and TRBJ2-7, with unresolved D. This clonotype was obtained from a man younger than 35 in good health and CMV-seropositive. CDR3 in amino acids: CASSPPRSEQYF. Written as DNA, the CDR3 is TGTGCCAGCAGCCCGCCCCGTAGCGAGCAGTACTTC. The full variable domain, completed using reference TRBV7-9 and TRBJ2-7, is DTGVSQNPRHKITKRGQNVTFRCDPISEHNRLYWYRQTLGQGPEFLTYFQNEAQLEKSRLLSDRFSAERPKGSFSTLEIQRTEQGDSAMYLCASSPPRSEQYFGPGTRLTVT.